The present T cell receptor (beta chain) was sequenced within a study of blood T cell repertoires in COVID-19. Study as a whole: Sites across the United States, Italy and Spain contributed samples from acute and convalescent COVID-19. Nucleic acid was either cDNA or gDNA, and it came from T cells, B-cell-depleted T cells, or PBMCs.

This clone was counted a few times. In the source study's methods: Reference gene primer amplification in the assay estimated nucleated cell counts. Profiling relied on immunoSEQ multiplex PCR, and the TCRdb table lists in-frame clones only, not all of them. V and J calls and clone size are those listed in that table; D and trimming were worked out from the DNA. The table has under 500,000 clones, 75% to 90% seen once; the top ten hold around 4.4%. The CDR3 is 13 amino acids. Deletions cut 4 bases from V and 1 base from J, with 8 bases between. Germline CDR1 is SGHVS and CDR2 is FQNEAQ. The sequence came from a woman aged 25-40 years with acute or convalescent COVID-19. This chain uses TRBV7-8 with TRBJ2-7; weak D call: TRBD1 (5 bases). Sequencing was performed on peripheral blood. CDR3 nucleotide sequence: TGTGCCAGCAGCTCAGGGTTTTCCTACGAGCAGTACTTC. It yields the protein CASSSGFSYEQYF.